This T cell receptor (beta chain) came from a study of beta chain features in type 1 diabetes. Study-wide results and caveats: Moderate but significant shortening of TCRB CDR3s was recorded in all four CD4+ subsets from Type 1 diabetes patients.

The authors reverse transcribed all of the isolated RNA, so sequencing captured expressed TCRB transcripts. Clones were read by immunoSEQ multiplex PCR, and TCRdb kept only the in-frame ones, dropping some. This sample has 200,000 to 250,000 clones, with around 9.6% found just once. In the case of this clone: Its antigen is not identified.

The material sequenced was naive CD4+ T cells from blood. This clonotype was obtained from a woman under 30 in good health.

CDR3 nucleotide sequence: TGTGCCTGGGCCCGGGACAGACAAGAGACCCAGTACTTC. Its protein product is CAWARDRQETQYF. The V and J genes are TRBV30 and TRBJ2-5; 7 nucleotides line up with TRBD1. The length of the CDR3 is 13 residues. J gave up 2 bases and V 5 bases, and 5 bases lay outside the gene matches. CDR1 is GTSNPN, CDR2 SVGIG, per germline (reference sequence).